Following are 23 T cell receptor beta chains from one sample sequenced in a study of human T cells and chemical hapten exposure (TCRdb year 2021). The sample's time point label is to be understood as: pre-sensitization, week 0. This specimen's treatment or condition label, per the study, means: therapeutic diphenylcyclopropenone sensitization with weekly scalp DPC. The library was made by RACE. The reads were generated on a NextSeq 500. Starting from the raw public reads, TCRdb applied fastp trimming at Q25, assembled clones with MiXCR and retained in-frame beta chains. Rows are unified per CDR3 protein, each entry keeping the most common DNA and genes. A total of 300,000 to 450,000 distinct CDR3 sequences appear in this sample, approximately 5% of them only once. Clones ranked in the top ten supply around 8% of the sample. The input for sequencing was whole blood, taken in connection with sensitization to the hapten diphenylcyclopropenone (DPC). These receptors were collected from a woman between 18 and 30 years old with alopecia areata. Some clones in this sample may be carry-over from other donors' samples.

This clonotype was detected ten times or more. This chain links TRBV9 with TRBJ2-5; 8 nucleotides match TRBD2. Unmatched junction bases numbered 6, after V lost 0 bases and J lost 2 bases. The CDR3 has 16 residues. Germline CDR1 and CDR2: SGDLS and YYNGEE. The CDR3 here is CASSVDGGGTQETQYF. CDR3 DNA: TGTGCCAGCAGCGTAGATGGCGGGGGGACTCAAGAGACCCAGTACTTC.

This clonotype showed up many times. The rearrangement uses TRBV2 and TRBJ1-3; no clear D. The CDR3 runs to 16 residues. The ends were cut back, 7 bases at V and 4 bases at J, with 20 bases in the middle. The germline V gene has CDR1 SNHLY and CDR2 FYNNEI. The CDR3 nucleotides are TGTGCCAGCAAACCCCCCACACGCATGGGCGGAAACACCATATATTTT. Protein sequence: CASKPPTRMGGNTIYF.

This clonotype occurred a few times. The rearrangement uses TRBV7-2 and TRBJ2-7, with 8 bases fitting TRBD1. J lost 2 bases, V lost 1 base, and 1 base had no gene match. CDR3 length: 14 residues. CDR1 is SGHTA and CDR2 is FQGNSA in the germline V gene. As DNA, the CDR3 is TGTGCCAGCAGCTTAGGGGGACAGGCCTACGAGCAGTACTTC. Translated, it gives CASSLGGQAYEQYF.

This clonotype was detected a few times. This chain joins TRBV9 and TRBJ2-4; 9 bases align to TRBD1. Per the germline V gene, CDR1 is SGDLS and CDR2 is YYNGEE. V trimming: 4 bases; J trimming: 8 bases; junction bases outside the gene matches: 4. This CDR3 has 13 amino acids. The CDR3 loop reads CASSLDRGDIQYF. CDR3 nucleotide sequence: TGTGCCAGCAGCTTGGACAGGGGAGACATTCAGTACTTC. The full variable domain, rest sourced from reference TRBV9 and TRBJ2-4, is DSGVTQTPKHLITATGQRVTLRCSPRSGDLSVYWYQQSLDQGLQFLIQYYNGEERAKGNILERFSAQQFPDLHSELNLSSLELGDSALYFCASSLDRGDIQYFGAGTRLSVL.

A few counts support this clonotype. CDR3 region: CSATGSGNQPQHF. The CDR3, as DNA: TGCAGTGCTACAGGGTCTGGCAATCAGCCCCAGCATTTT. V is TRBV20-1 and J is TRBJ1-5, with D maybe TRBD1 (5 bases). Per germline, CDR1 DFQATT and CDR2 SNEGSKA (reference sequence). Deletions cut 4 bases from V and 2 bases from J, with 9 bases between. The CDR3 totals 13 residues.

This chain joins TRBV28 and TRBJ1-5; D call uncertain. The germline V gene has CDR1 MDHEN and CDR2 SYDVKM. V was pared by 6 bases and J by 7 bases, with 13 bases between. The CDR3 has 13 amino acids. The CDR3 loop reads CASRGSPGQPQHF. CDR3 sequence (DNA): TGTGCCAGCAGAGGGTCCCCGGGGCAGCCCCAGCATTTT.

The V gene is TRBV12-3 or TRBV12-4, the J gene TRBJ1-6, with D unresolved. CDR3 size: 13 residues. The V gene lost 6 bases and the J gene lost 8 bases, with 11 bases spanning the gap. The DNA of the CDR3 is TGTGCCAGCAGGACAAACAGTTATTCACCCCTCCACTTT. This encodes CASRTNSYSPLHF.

The V call is TRBV18, the J call TRBJ1-5, with a weak D call TRBD1 (5 bases). CDR1 is KGHSH and CDR2 is LQKENI in the germline V gene. The V end was cut by 2 bases, the J end by 3 bases, with 11 bases between. The CDR3 is 15 amino acids. CDR3 region: CASSPTQGFNQPQHF. CDR3 bases: TGTGCCAGCTCACCAACTCAGGGTTTCAATCAGCCCCAGCATTTT.

At least ten counts were recorded for this clonotype. The chain has TRBV5-1 and TRBJ1-1; D gene uncertain. Germline values: CDR1 SGHRS, CDR2 YFSETQ. With 0 bases removed from V and 4 bases from J, the gap between germline ends came to 13 bases. The CDR3 loop spans 15 amino acids. CDR3 protein: CASSLGQTWGTEAFF. Written as DNA, the CDR3 is TGCGCCAGCAGCTTGGGGCAGACCTGGGGCACTGAAGCTTTCTTT. Together with reference TRBV5-1 and TRBJ1-1, the CDR3 gives the full variable domain: KAGVTQTPRYLIKTRGQQVTLSCSPISGHRSVSWYQQTPGQGLQFLFEYFSETQRNKGNFPGRFSGRQFSNSRSEMNVSTLELGDSALYLCASSLGQTWGTEAFFGQGTRLTVV.

This clonotype was counted ten times or more. The rearrangement uses TRBV10-2 and TRBJ1-2, with D hard to call. Germline V gene data show CDR1 as WSHSY and CDR2 as SAAADI. This CDR3 comprises 13 residues. V was clipped by 5 bases and J by 5 bases, with 12 bases between them. The CDR3 here is CASSLNRGYGYTF. The CDR3 DNA is TGCGCCAGCAGTCTTAATCGAGGGTATGGCTACACCTTC.

This clonotype turned up a few times. The rearrangement joins TRBV6-1 to TRBJ1-1, with D unclear. V dropped 7 bases and J dropped 8 bases, with 17 bases sitting between them. The CDR3 loop spans 13 amino acids. From germline, CDR1 is MNHNS and CDR2 SASEGT. CDR3 sequence reads: CASIYSGGREAFF. The CDR3 coding sequence is TGTGCCAGCATCTATTCTGGCGGCAGGGAAGCTTTCTTT.

The chain uses TRBV4-2 and TRBJ1-1; D may be TRBD1 (6 bases). Trimming removed 1 base from V and 12 bases from J, with 9 bases in between. The CDR3 covers 11 residues. Germline V gene sequence: CDR1 LGHNA, CDR2 YNFKEQ. The CDR3 DNA follows: TGTGCCAGCAGCCAAGGGACAGTTTCTTTCTTT. Its translation is CASSQGTVSFF.

This clonotype was counted between two and nine times. This sequence joins TRBV19 and TRBJ2-4, with 7 bases identical to TRBD1. The length of the CDR3 is 13 residues. Germline assignment: CDR1 LNHDA and CDR2 SQIVND (reference sequence). The V segment lost 6 bases and the J segment 7 bases; nucleotides outside the gene matches: 6. The DNA of the CDR3 is TGTGCCAGTAGCATAACAGGGGTGAACATTCAGTACTTC. Translated, it gives CASSITGVNIQYF.

The chain recombines TRBV20-1 with TRBJ2-3; 9 bases match TRBD1. The CDR3 consists of 15 residues. With 4 bases clipped from V and 5 bases from J, the junction kept 10 bases outside the gene matches. Germline CDR1 and CDR2: DFQATT and SNEGSKA (reference sequence). CDR3 protein: CSATLTGGGGDTQYF. CDR3 nucleotides: TGCAGTGCTACGTTAACAGGGGGCGGAGGAGATACGCAGTATTTT.

This clonotype was seen at least ten times. This chain links TRBV2 with TRBJ2-1; the D is unclear. Trimming removed 3 bases at V and 6 bases at J, with 9 bases between. This CDR3 contains 13 residues. Per the germline V gene, CDR1 is SNHLY and CDR2 is FYNNEI. The DNA of the CDR3 is TGTGCCAGCAGTGACGGGTCCCTCAATGAGCAGTTCTTC. It translates to CASSDGSLNEQFF.

This clonotype was seen ten or more times. V is TRBV18 and J is TRBJ2-6; D gene uncertain. Per the germline V gene, CDR1 is KGHSH and CDR2 is LQKENI. The length of the CDR3 is 14 residues. The germline V and J ends were trimmed by 8 bases and 1 base, with 9 bases remaining between them. This CDR3 reads CASSPPSGANVLTF. As DNA, the CDR3 is TGTGCCAGCAGCCCTCCTTCTGGGGCCAACGTCCTGACTTTC.

This clonotype was counted only a few times. The chain employs TRBV11-2 and TRBJ2-5; 7 nucleotides align to TRBD1. J gave up 5 bases and V 4 bases, and 10 bases lay outside the gene matches. Germline CDR1 SGHAT, CDR2 FQNNGV. The CDR3 is 15 residues long. CDR3 in amino acids: CASSSLQGMQETQYF. The CDR3, as DNA: TGTGCCAGCAGCTCGTTACAGGGGATGCAGGAGACCCAGTACTTC.

The genes are TRBV6-5 and TRBJ2-3, with D tentatively TRBD2 (7 bases). The germline V gene has CDR1 MNHEY and CDR2 SVGAGI. V was trimmed by 5 bases and J by 2 bases, leaving 17 bases between them. The CDR3 contains 16 residues. The CDR3 region is CASSMDGGLNTDTQYF. The DNA of the CDR3 is TGTGCCAGCAGTATGGACGGGGGGCTTAACACAGATACGCAGTATTTT.

This chain connects TRBV7-2 to TRBJ1-2; D gene unclear. Looked up from germline, CDR1 is SGHTA and CDR2 is FQGNSA. The CDR3 is 15 residues long. V was clipped by 1 base and J by 7 bases, with 16 bases between them. This chain's CDR3 is CASSLDMEGAGGYTF. CDR3 DNA: TGTGCCAGCAGCTTAGATATGGAAGGAGCTGGTGGCTACACCTTC.

This clonotype was picked up a small number of times. This chain joins TRBV18 and TRBJ2-3, with 12 nucleotides matching TRBD2. The trim removed 10 bases at V and 2 bases at J, leaving 7 bases unmatched. The CDR3 sequence is 15 residues long. CDR1 KGHSH and CDR2 LQKENI come from the germline V gene. The DNA of the CDR3 is TGTGCCACCGCAGGGACTAGCGGGCCCACAGATACGCAGTATTTT. Its protein product is CATAGTSGPTDTQYF.

The sample holds many counts of this clonotype. This chain joins TRBV7-3 and TRBJ2-7, with D perhaps TRBD1 or TRBD2 (6 bases each). Germline V gene sequence: CDR1 SGHTA, CDR2 FQGTGA. CDR3 length: 13 amino acids. V lost 5 bases to trimming and J lost 6 bases, with 14 bases between them. The chain's CDR3 is CASSPPGGGEQYF. The CDR3 coding sequence is TGTGCCAGCAGCCCCCCCGGAGGGGGCGAGCAGTACTTC.

This clonotype has a handful of counts. J is TRBJ1-2 and V is TRBV12-3 or TRBV12-4, with 8 bases aligning to TRBD1. CDR3 size: 12 residues. V lost 8 bases and J lost 6; bases outside the gene matches: 5. DNA for the CDR3: TGTGCCAGCGGACAGGGTTTGCATGGCTACACCTTC. Translation: CASGQGLHGYTF.

This clonotype was recorded a few times. The rearrangement joins TRBV24-1 to TRBJ2-1; D unclear. The V end was cut by 3 bases, the J end by 5 bases, with 4 bases between. The CDR3 runs to 12 residues. Germline CDR1 KGHDR, CDR2 SFDVKD. The CDR3: CATSDLDNEQFF. DNA of the CDR3: TGTGCCACCAGTGATCTAGACAATGAGCAGTTCTTC.